This T cell receptor beta chain emerged from a study of blood T cells in healthy people across ages (dated by TCRdb to between 2015 and 2016). Notes on the research overall: Template switching captured roughly one uniquely barcoded TCR beta cDNA molecule per two T cells in model experiments. The donors were divided into four age groups: young (average around 17 years), middle-aged (about 41), aged (roughly 60) and long-lived (82). To avoid experimental bias, donors of different ages were spread randomly across the sequencing lanes. To track age-related changes in TCR beta repertoire diversity, the study relied on deep sequencing normalized with unique cDNA molecular identifiers. Using the same blood draw, the study looked at two additional independent replicas of 1 million unique cDNA reads for two donors, one aged 18 to 30 and the other aged 80 or older. Findings and caveats that apply to the study as a whole: Because the CMV infection status of the donors was unknown, age-related changes in expanded clonotypes may potentially have been confounded. A strong correlation was found between observed TCR beta diversity and the percentage of naive T cells measured by flow cytometry. Observed TCR beta diversity per million T cells fell roughly linearly with age, and a significant reduction was already apparent by age about 38. Compared with the aged group, more naive CD4+ T cells, fewer expanded clones and increased TCR diversity were shown by the long-lived group, suggesting age selection. Conclusive comparison of naive and antigen-experienced compartments was prevented by the profiling of bulk unsorted PBMCs. Estimates of total diversity based on one million sequenced T cells were considered lower bounds and underestimates.

This clonotype showed up just a few times. Which antigen it targets is not known. Per-nucleotide qualities are absent, and no much larger clonotype sits a single base away. The library was obtained by 5' RACE. The sample was run on an Illumina HiSeq 2500. The second PCR ran for about 6 to 12 cycles and used a J-beta primer mix along with a sample-barcoded 5' primer. A unique molecular identifier was introduced onto each TCR beta cDNA molecule by a template-switch 5' adaptor carrying 12 random nucleotides. At least 3 million CDR3-containing paired-end reads were obtained from each sample. All of the RNA was converted into first-strand cDNA using the Mint cDNA synthesis kit, with a TRBC-specific oligonucleotide serving as the primer. After uracil-DNA glycosylase treatment, a first 18-cycle PCR used universal primers M1SS and BC2_uni_R on all cDNA. As for the authors' bioinformatics: Each sample was normalized by randomly selecting 1 million high-quality reads, each carrying a distinct molecular identifier. Reads with shared molecular identifiers were discarded instead of being binned into consensus sequences. CDR3 identification, clonotype clustering and error correction used MiTCR with a Q25 quality threshold and the strictest error-elimination algorithm. A nonparametric unseen species model with Euler transformation was used to estimate lower-bound total TCR beta diversity. TCRdb cleaned the public reads at Q25 with fastp, built clones with MiXCR and kept in-frame beta chains. Rows are unified per CDR3 protein, each entry keeping the most common DNA and genes. TCRdb's processing, not the study's, gives the V and J calls here. A total of about 580,000 distinct CDR3 sequences appear in this sample, 47% of them only once. The top ten clonotypes cover approximately 23% of the sample.

The 40 or so donors, aged about 6 to 95 years, were systemically healthy Caucasian individuals from Russia. Each donor gave ten milliliters of peripheral blood, drawn into EDTA-treated Vacutainer tubes. Ficoll-Paque density-gradient centrifugation was used to isolate PBMCs, with at least 7 million per sample. Trizol reagent was used to extract total RNA from the PBMCs, yielding at least 5 micrograms per sample. For every donor, an aliquot of PBMCs went through flow cytometry to measure the percentages of naive CD45RAhigh/CD27high T cells. The CDR3 runs 17 residues from the cysteine to the phenylalanine. The kept DNA is CDR3 alone, 51 bases in frame from the first base. As encoded in the germline V gene, CDR1 is LGHNA while CDR2 is YSLEER.

This TCR was recovered from a man at least 80 years old in good health. The chain employs TRBV4-3 and TRBJ2-5; TRBD1 matches 8 bases in the middle. With the DNA end fitting TRBJ2-7 better, the J assignment may be wrong. The source material was blood. The CDR3 has the sequence CASSQEPSGGASYEQYF. In nucleotides, the sequence is TGCGCCAGCAGCCAAGAACCCTCAGGGGGCGCATCCTACGAGCAGTACTTC.